Listed below are T cell receptor beta chains from one sample, sequenced in a study of a mutant IDH1 vaccine in newly diagnosed glioma. For these TCRs, the target antigens are not known. Sequencing was performed with immunoSEQ multiplex PCR; in TCRdb, only in-frame clones are kept and a portion is missing. The sample carries around 78,000 clones, roughly 85% recorded once. Sequencing used PBMCs, obtained from a glioma patient whose treatment included an IDH1 peptide vaccine. The receptors originated from a young man with glioma. Some clones in this sample may be carry-over from other donors' samples. The CDR3 runs from the conserved cysteine through the conserved F or W. A D gene is named only where the DNA matches it firmly. Clone size is given for some rows only: seen once, a few or many times, or a class if the clone is expanded.

d_call,j_call,v_call,clone_size,cdr3_nt,cdr3_aa
NA,TRBJ2-3,TRBV29-1,NA,TGCAGCGTTTGGGCCAGAGGCGCAGATACGCAGTATTTT,CSVWARGADTQYF
TRBD1,TRBJ1-1,TRBV4-3,few,TGCGCCAGCAGCCATTTCTGGACAGGGGCTAACACTGAAGCTTTCTTT,CASSHFWTGANTEAFF
NA,TRBJ1-5,TRBV2,NA,TGTGCCAGCAGTGAAGCTGGGGTAAGTGGGGTGCAGCCCCAGCATTTT,CASSEAGVSGVQPQHF
TRBD2,TRBJ2-1,TRBV4-3,NA,TGCGCCAGCAGCCAAGATTGGGTAGCGGGGCCCGAATTCAATGAGCAGTTCTTC,CASSQDWVAGPEFNEQFF
NA,TRBJ1-5,TRBV6-1,NA,TGTGCCAGCAGTGAAGCTGTAGGGTTCAATCAGCCCCAGCATTTT,CASSEAVGFNQPQHF
NA,TRBJ1-3,TRBV4-3,NA,TGCGCCAGCAGCCAAGAAATATTCTCTGGAAACACCATATATTTT,CASSQEIFSGNTIYF
NA,TRBJ1-1,TRBV6-6,NA,TGTGCCAGCAGCTCCCAGGAGAACACTGAAGCTTTCTTT,CASSSQENTEAFF
TRBD2,TRBJ2-5,TRBV5-6,NA,TGTGCCAGCAGCCCGGGACTACGGTACCAAGAGACCCAGTACTTC,CASSPGLRYQETQYF
NA,TRBJ2-7,TRBV6-1,NA,TGTGCCAGCAGTGAGATGGGGCTCTCCTACGAGCAGTACTTC,CASSEMGLSYEQYF
NA,TRBJ1-5,TRBV30,NA,TGTGCCTGGAGTATCTCAGGACCTGGCAATCAGCCCCAGCATTTT,CAWSISGPGNQPQHF
NA,TRBJ1-1,TRBV19,NA,TGTGCCAGTAGTCGAGAGCTCACTGAAGCTTTCTTT,CASSRELTEAFF
TRBD1,TRBJ1-1,TRBV28,NA,TGTGCCAGCAGTCATTTAGGGACCGGGACAGGTTTGACCGTCGCTGAAGCTTTCTTT,CASSHLGTGTGLTVAEAFF
TRBD1,TRBJ1-2,TRBV9,NA,TGTGCCAGCAGCGTCCCCAACCAGGGGGCCTATGGCTACACCTTC,CASSVPNQGAYGYTF
NA,TRBJ2-1,TRBV5-1,NA,TGCGCCAGCACCATTAGGAGGGCCGGCGACAATGAGCAGTTCTTC,CASTIRRAGDNEQFF
NA,TRBJ1-3,TRBV19,NA,TGTGCCAGTAAAGGGTTCCTCTCTGGAAACACCATATATTTT,CASKGFLSGNTIYF
TRBD1,TRBJ1-5,TRBV7-8,NA,TGTGCCAGCAGCTTTCGGACAGGGTATAGCAATCAGCCCCAGCATTTT,CASSFRTGYSNQPQHF
NA,TRBJ2-1,TRBV10-2,NA,TGCGCCAGCAATGTTGGGACCTCGGGAGTCGATGAGCAGTTCTTC,CASNVGTSGVDEQFF
TRBD1,TRBJ2-3,TRBV9,NA,TGTGCCAGCAGCCTATATGACAGGGGAGGCCCAGATACGCAGTATTTT,CASSLYDRGGPDTQYF
NA,TRBJ1-1,TRBV18,NA,TGTGCCAGCTCACCAGGTTCGAGGGGCACTGAAGCTTTCTTT,CASSPGSRGTEAFF
NA,TRBJ1-6,TRBV6-4,NA,TGTGCCAGCAGTGTATTAAACAGGAGCTCCTATAATTCACCCCTCCACTTT,CASSVLNRSSYNSPLHF
TRBD2,TRBJ2-1,TRBV5-4,NA,TGTGCCAGCAGCACCGGACTAGCGGGAGAGGTGTTCTTC,CASSTGLAGEVFF
TRBD2,TRBJ2-3,TRBV19,NA,TGTGCCAGTAGTATCGGACTAGTGGGAGATACGCAGTATTTT,CASSIGLVGDTQYF